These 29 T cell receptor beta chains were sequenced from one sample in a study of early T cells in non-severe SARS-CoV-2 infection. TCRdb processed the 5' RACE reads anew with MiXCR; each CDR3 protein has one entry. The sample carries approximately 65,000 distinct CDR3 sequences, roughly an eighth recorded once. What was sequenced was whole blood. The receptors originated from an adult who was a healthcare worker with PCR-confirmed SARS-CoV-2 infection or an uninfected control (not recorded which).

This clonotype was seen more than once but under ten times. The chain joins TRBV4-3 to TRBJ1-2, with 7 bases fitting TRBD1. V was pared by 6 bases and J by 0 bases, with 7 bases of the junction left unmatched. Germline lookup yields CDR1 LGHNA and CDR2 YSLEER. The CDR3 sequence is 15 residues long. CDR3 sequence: CASSLGQAANYGYTF. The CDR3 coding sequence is TGCGCCAGCAGTCTAGGACAGGCAGCTAACTATGGCTACACCTTC.

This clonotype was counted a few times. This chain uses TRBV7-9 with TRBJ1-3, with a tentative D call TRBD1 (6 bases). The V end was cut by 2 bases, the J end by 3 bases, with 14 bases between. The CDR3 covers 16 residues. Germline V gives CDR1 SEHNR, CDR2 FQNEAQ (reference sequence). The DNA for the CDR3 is TGTGCCAGCAGCTTACAGGGGCGCTCTATTGGAAACACCATATATTTT. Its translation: CASSLQGRSIGNTIYF.

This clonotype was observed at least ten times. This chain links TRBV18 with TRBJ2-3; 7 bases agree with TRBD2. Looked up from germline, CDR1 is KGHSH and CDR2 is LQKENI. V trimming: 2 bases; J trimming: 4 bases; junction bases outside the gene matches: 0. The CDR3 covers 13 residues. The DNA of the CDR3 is TGTGCCAGCTCACCAGCGGGGGCAGATACGCAGTATTTT. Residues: CASSPAGADTQYF.

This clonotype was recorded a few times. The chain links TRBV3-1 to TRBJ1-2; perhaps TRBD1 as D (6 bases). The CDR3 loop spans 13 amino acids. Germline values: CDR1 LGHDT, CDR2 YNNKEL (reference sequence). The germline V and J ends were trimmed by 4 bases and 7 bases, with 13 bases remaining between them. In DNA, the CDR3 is TGTGCCAGCAGCCCGCGGACGGGGGCTGGCTACACCTTC. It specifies CASSPRTGAGYTF. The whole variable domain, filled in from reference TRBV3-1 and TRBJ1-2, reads DTAVSQTPKYLVTQMGNDKSIKCEQNLGHDTMYWYKQDSKKFLKIMFSYNNKELIINETVPNRFSPKSPDKAHLNLHINSLELGDSAVYFCASSPRTGAGYTFGSGTRLTVV.

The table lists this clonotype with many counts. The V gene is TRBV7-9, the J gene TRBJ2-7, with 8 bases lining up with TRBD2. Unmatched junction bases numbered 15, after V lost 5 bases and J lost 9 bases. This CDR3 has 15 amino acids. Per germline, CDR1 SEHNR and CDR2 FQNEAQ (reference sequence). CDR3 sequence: CASSPGPRGVFGQYF. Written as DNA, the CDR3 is TGTGCCAGCAGCCCCGGGCCGCGGGGGGTGTTCGGGCAGTACTTC.

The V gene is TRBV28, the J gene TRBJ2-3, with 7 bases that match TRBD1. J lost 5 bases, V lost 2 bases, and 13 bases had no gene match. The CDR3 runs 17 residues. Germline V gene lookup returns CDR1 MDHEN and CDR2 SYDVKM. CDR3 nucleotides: TGTGCCAGCAGTTTAGTAGGAAGGGGGCGGAACAAAGATACGCAGTATTTT. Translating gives CASSLVGRGRNKDTQYF. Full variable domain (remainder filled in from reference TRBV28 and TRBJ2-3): DVKVTQSSRYLVKRTGEKVFLECVQDMDHENMFWYRQDPGLGLRLIYFSYDVKMKEKGDIPEGYSVSREKKERFSLILESASTNQTSMYLCASSLVGRGRNKDTQYFGPGTRLTVL.

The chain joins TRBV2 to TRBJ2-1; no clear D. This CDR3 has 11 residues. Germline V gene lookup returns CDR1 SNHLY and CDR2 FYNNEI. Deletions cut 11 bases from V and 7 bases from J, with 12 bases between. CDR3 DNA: TGTGCCGCTGTGGGGAAGAATGAGCAGTTCTTC. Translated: CAAVGKNEQFF.

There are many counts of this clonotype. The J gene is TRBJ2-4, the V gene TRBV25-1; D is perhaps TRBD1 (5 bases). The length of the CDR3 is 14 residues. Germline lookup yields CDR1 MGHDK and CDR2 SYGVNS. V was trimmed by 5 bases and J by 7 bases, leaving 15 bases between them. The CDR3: CASSSSRVLNIQYF. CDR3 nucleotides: TGTGCCAGCAGTAGTAGCAGGGTATTGAACATTCAGTACTTC.

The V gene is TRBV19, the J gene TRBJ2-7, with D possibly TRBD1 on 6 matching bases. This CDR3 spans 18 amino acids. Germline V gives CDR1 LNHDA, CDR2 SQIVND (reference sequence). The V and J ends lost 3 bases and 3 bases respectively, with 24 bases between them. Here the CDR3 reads CASSMRWTERRRSYEQYF. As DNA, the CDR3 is TGTGCCAGTAGTATGAGATGGACAGAAAGGCGGCGTAGCTACGAGCAGTACTTC.

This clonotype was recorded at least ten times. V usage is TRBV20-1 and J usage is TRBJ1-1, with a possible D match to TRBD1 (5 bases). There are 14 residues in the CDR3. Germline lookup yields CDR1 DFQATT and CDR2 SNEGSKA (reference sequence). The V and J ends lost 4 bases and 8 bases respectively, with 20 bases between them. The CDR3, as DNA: TGCAGTGCTATTGACCCCAGGTCGTGGGACGAAGCTTTCTTT. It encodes CSAIDPRSWDEAFF.

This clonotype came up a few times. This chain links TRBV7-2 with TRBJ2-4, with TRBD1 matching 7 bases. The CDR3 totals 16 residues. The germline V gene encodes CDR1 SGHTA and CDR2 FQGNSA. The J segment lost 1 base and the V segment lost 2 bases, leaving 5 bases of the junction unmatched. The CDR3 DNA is TGTGCCAGCAGCTTAACAGGGGCTTTTGCCAAAAACATTCAGTACTTC. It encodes CASSLTGAFAKNIQYF.

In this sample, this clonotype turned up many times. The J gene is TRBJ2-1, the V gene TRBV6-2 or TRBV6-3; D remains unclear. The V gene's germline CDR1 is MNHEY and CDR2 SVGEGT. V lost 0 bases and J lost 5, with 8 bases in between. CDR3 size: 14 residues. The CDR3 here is CASSYSISNNEQFF. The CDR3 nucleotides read TGTGCCAGCAGTTACTCGATCTCAAACAATGAGCAGTTCTTC.

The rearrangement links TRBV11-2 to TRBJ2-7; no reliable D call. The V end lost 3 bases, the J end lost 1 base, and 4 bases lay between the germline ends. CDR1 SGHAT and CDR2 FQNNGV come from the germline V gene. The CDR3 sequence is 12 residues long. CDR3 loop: CASSFTSYEQYF. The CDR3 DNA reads TGTGCCAGCAGCTTCACGTCCTACGAGCAGTACTTC.

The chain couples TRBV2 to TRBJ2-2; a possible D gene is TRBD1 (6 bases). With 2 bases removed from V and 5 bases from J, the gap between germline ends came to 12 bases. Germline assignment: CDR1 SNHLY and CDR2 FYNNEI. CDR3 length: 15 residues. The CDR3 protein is CASSEQGLRTGELFF. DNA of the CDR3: TGTGCCAGCAGTGAACAGGGGCTTCGGACCGGGGAGCTGTTTTTT.

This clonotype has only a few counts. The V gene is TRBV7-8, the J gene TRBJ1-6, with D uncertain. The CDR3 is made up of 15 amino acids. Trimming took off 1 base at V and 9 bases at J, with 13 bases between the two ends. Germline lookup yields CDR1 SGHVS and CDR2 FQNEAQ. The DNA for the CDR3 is TGTGCCAGCAGCTTAGAGGTCCTCCCAATTTCACCCCTCCACTTT. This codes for CASSLEVLPISPLHF.

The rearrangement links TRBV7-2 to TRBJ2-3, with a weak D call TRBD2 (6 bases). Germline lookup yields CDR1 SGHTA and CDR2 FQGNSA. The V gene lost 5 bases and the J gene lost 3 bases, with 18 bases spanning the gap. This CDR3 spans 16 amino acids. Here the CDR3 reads CASSPGGAGRTDTQYF. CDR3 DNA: TGTGCCAGCAGCCCAGGAGGGGCAGGGAGAACAGATACGCAGTATTTT.

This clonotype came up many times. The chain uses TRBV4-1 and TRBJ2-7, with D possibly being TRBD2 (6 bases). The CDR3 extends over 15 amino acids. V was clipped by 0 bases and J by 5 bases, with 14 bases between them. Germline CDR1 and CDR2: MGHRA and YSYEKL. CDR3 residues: CASSQDALAGDEQYF. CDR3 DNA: TGCGCCAGCAGCCAAGATGCACTAGCAGGAGACGAGCAGTACTTC.

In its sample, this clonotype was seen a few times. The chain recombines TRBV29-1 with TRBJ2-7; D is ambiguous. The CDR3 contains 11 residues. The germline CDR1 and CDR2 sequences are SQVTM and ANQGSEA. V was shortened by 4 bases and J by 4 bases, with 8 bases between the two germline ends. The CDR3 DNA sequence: TGCAGCGTTGCGGATTCTTACGAGCAGTACTTC. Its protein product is CSVADSYEQYF.

As DNA, the CDR3 is TGTGCCAGCAGCCAGTTACCCAGGGGTGGAACTGAAGCTTTCTTT. Its protein is CASSQLPRGGTEAFF. This chain connects TRBV3-1 to TRBJ1-1; possibly TRBD1 for D (6 bases). Germline CDR1 reads LGHDT; CDR2 reads YNNKEL (reference sequence). The V end lost 3 bases, the J end lost 5 bases, and 16 bases lay between the germline ends. The CDR3 is 15 amino acids.

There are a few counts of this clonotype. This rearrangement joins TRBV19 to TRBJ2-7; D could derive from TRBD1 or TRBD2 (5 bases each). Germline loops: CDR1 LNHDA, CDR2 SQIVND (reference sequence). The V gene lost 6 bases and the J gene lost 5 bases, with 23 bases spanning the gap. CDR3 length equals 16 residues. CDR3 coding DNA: TGTGCCAGTAGCCCCTCCGGGACCCTTCCTTCTGACGAGCAGTACTTC. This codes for CASSPSGTLPSDEQYF.

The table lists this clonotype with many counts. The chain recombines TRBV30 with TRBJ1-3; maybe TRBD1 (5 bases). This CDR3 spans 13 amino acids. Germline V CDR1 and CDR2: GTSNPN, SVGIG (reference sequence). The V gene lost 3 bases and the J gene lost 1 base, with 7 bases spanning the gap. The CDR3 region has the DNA TGTGCCTGGAGCAGGGTATCTGGAAACACCATATATTTT. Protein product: CAWSRVSGNTIYF.

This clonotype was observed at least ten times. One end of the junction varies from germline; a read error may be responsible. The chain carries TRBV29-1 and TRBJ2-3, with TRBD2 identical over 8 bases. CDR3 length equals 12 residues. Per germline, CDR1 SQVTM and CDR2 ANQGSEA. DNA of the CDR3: TGCAGCGTTGGGACTAGCAGAGATACGCAGTATTTT. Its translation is CSVGTSRDTQYF.

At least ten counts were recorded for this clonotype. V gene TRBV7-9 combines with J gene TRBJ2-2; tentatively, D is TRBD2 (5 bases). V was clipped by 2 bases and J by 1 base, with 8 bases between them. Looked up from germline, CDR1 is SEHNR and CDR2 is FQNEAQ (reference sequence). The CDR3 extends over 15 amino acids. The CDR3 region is CASSLHGVNTGELFF. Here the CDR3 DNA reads TGTGCCAGCAGCTTACACGGGGTGAACACCGGGGAGCTGTTTTTT.

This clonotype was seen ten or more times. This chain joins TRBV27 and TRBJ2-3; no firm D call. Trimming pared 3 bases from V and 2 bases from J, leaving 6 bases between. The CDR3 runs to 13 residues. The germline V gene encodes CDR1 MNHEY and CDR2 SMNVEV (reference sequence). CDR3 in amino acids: CASSLVYTDTQYF. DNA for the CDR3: TGTGCCAGCAGTTTGGTCTACACAGATACGCAGTATTTT.

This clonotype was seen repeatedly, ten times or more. The CDR3 sequence: CASSQAGRGAYNEQFF. In nucleotides, the CDR3 is TGTGCCAGCAGCCAAGCAGGGCGGGGTGCTTACAATGAGCAGTTCTTC. V usage is TRBV4-2 and J usage is TRBJ2-1, with D possibly TRBD2 on 6 matching bases. This CDR3 region has 16 residues. V was clipped by 1 base and J by 4 bases, with 14 bases between them. Germline V gene sequence: CDR1 LGHNA, CDR2 YNFKEQ.

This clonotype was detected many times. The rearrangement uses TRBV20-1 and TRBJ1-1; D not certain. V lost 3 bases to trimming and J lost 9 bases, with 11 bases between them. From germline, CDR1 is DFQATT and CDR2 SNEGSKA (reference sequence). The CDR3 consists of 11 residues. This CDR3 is CSARSRNQAFF. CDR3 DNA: TGCAGTGCTAGGTCCCGAAACCAAGCTTTCTTT.

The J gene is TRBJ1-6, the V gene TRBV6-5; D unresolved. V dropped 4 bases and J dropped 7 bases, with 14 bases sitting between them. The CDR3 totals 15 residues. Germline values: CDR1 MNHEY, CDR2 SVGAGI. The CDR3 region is CASSSEEARNSPLHF. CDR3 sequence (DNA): TGTGCCAGCAGTTCGGAGGAGGCGAGGAATTCACCCCTCCACTTT.

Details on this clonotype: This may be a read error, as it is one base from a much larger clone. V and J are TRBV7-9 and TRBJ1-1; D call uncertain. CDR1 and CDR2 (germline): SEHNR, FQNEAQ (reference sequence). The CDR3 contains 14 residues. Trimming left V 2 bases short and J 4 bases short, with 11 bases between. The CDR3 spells CASSLHGLITEAFF. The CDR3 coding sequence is TGTGCCAGCAGCTTACATGGTTTGATCACTGAAGCTTTCTTT.

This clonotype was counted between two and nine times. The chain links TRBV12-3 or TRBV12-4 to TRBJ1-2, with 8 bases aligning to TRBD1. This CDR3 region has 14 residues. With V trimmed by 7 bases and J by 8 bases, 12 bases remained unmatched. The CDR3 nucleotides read TGTGCCAGCATCCCGACAGGGGTGGCTCACGGCTACACCTTC. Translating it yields CASIPTGVAHGYTF.